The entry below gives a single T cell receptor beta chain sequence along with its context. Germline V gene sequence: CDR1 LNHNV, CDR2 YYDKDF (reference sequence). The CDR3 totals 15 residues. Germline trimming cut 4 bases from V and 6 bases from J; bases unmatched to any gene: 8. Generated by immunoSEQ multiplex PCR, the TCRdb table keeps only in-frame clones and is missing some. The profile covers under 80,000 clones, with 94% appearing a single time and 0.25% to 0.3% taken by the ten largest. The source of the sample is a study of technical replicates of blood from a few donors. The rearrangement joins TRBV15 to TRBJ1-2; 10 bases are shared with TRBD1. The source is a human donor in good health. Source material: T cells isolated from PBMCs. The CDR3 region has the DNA TGTGCCACCAGCACGGACAGGGGGAGGACGGATGGCTACACCTTC. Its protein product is CATSTDRGRTDGYTF.